Listed below are T cell receptor beta chains from one sample, sequenced in a study of beta chain features in type 1 diabetes. Here immunoSEQ multiplex PCR was the method, and the copy in TCRdb shows in-frame clones only, minus some. The sample lists about 28,000 clones; 50% to 65% were seen once. Sequencing was done on a sample of Tregs from blood. Every receptor here comes from a woman between 18 and 29 years old with type 1 diabetes. CDR3s include the opening cysteine and the closing phenylalanine or tryptophan. The order of the fields is clone size, D gene, V gene, J gene, CDR3 protein, CDR3 DNA. A D gene is named only where the DNA matches it firmly. The size field is filled for only some rows; it gives once, few, many or a size class.

>-|-|TRBV18|TRBJ1-4
CASSSQRAANEKLFF
TGTGCCAGCTCTAGCCAGAGGGCGGCTAATGAAAAACTGTTTTTT
>-|-|TRBV2|TRBJ2-1
CASRRDEQFF
TGTGCCAGCAGGCGCGATGAGCAGTTCTTC
>-|-|TRBV28|TRBJ1-5
CASSLRQTNQPQHF
TGTGCCAGCAGTCTCCGACAGACCAATCAGCCCCAGCATTTT
>-|-|TRBV7-9|TRBJ2-2
CASSLMWNSQGVTGELFF
TGTGCCAGCAGCTTAATGTGGAATAGCCAAGGAGTCACCGGGGAGCTGTTTTTT
>-|TRBD1|TRBV28|TRBJ2-7
CASSTPGTGTYEQYF
TGTGCCAGCAGTACCCCCGGGACAGGGACCTACGAGCAGTACTTC
>-|TRBD1|TRBV23-1|TRBJ1-1
CASSRPGQGAAEAFF
TGCGCCAGCAGTCGACCGGGACAGGGGGCGGCTGAAGCTTTCTTT
>few|-|TRBV10-2|TRBJ2-7
CASRIAEGSYEQYF
TGCGCCAGCCGGATAGCGGAAGGCTCCTACGAGCAGTACTTC
>-|-|TRBV27|TRBJ1-6
CASSLKRTTNNSPLHF
TGTGCCAGCAGTTTAAAGCGCACGACGAATAATTCACCCCTCCACTTT
>-|TRBD2|TRBV28|TRBJ2-2
CASSLAGVYTGELFF
TGTGCCAGCAGTCTAGCGGGAGTGTACACCGGGGAGCTGTTTTTT
>-|-|TRBV20-1|TRBJ2-1
CSVTPGDEQFF
TGCAGCGTCACCCCTGGAGATGAGCAGTTCTTC
>few|-|TRBV14|TRBJ2-1
CASSQDGPRKFF
TGTGCCAGCAGCCAAGATGGGCCGCGAAAGTTCTTC
>once|TRBD2|TRBV7-9|TRBJ2-1
CASSPRTSLIYNEQFF
TGTGCCAGCAGCCCGAGGACTAGCCTAATTTACAATGAGCAGTTCTTC
>few|-|TRBV7-2|TRBJ2-7
CASSLGRTVSVYEQYF
TGTGCCAGCAGCTTAGGAAGGACTGTTTCCGTCTACGAGCAGTACTTC
>once|TRBD1|TRBV18|TRBJ2-1
CASSSGPTGVGYNEQFF
TGTGCCAGCTCATCCGGACCGACAGGGGTGGGCTACAATGAGCAGTTCTTC
>-|TRBD2|TRBV7-2|TRBJ2-3
CASSRTRAGGGTDTQYF
TGTGCCAGCAGCCGTACCAGGGCGGGAGGGGGCACAGATACGCAGTATTTT
>-|-|TRBV19|TRBJ1-5
CASSLRGTWSNQPQHF
TGTGCCAGTAGTTTACGGGGGACTTGGAGCAATCAGCCCCAGCATTTT
>-|-|TRBV7-6|TRBJ1-3
CASAGGSGNTIYF
TGTGCCAGCGCGGGGGGCTCTGGAAACACCATATATTTT
>-|-|TRBV5-1|TRBJ2-2
CASSLWQGPTGELFF
TGCGCCAGCAGCTTGTGGCAGGGGCCCACCGGGGAGCTGTTTTTT
>-|TRBD1|TRBV10-3|TRBJ1-1
CAISKQGTRGLNTEAFF
TGTGCCATCAGCAAACAGGGGACTCGGGGTCTCAACACTGAAGCTTTCTTT
>-|-|TRBV4-1|TRBJ1-2
CASSQDPPTGNYGYTF
TGCGCCAGCAGCCAAGACCCGCCGACAGGAAACTATGGCTACACCTTC
>once|-|TRBV5-8|TRBJ2-3
CASSSTGIGDTQYF
TGTGCCAGCAGCTCAACAGGGATAGGCGATACGCAGTATTTT
>-|TRBD2|TRBV7-2|TRBJ2-5
CASSPGGRADKETQYF
TGTGCCAGCAGTCCTGGGGGGAGGGCCGATAAAGAGACCCAGTACTTC
>-|-|TRBV27|TRBJ1-1
CATHSNTEAFF
TGTGCCACCCATTCGAACACTGAAGCTTTCTTT
>-|-|TRBV7-8|TRBJ1-5
CASSLMGQGNQPQHF
TGTGCCAGCAGCTTAATGGGGCAGGGGAATCAGCCCCAGCATTTT
>-|TRBD2|TRBV30|TRBJ2-1
CAWSISGRSYNEQFF
TGTGCCTGGAGTATTAGCGGGAGGTCCTACAATGAGCAGTTCTTC
>few|-|TRBV19|TRBJ1-1
CASNLRGLNTEAFF
TGTGCCAGTAACCTACGGGGTTTGAACACTGAAGCTTTCTTT
>-|-|TRBV6-5|TRBJ1-3
CASSRDSSGNTIYF
TGTGCCAGCAGCCGAGACAGCTCTGGAAACACCATATATTTT
>few|TRBD1|TRBV30|TRBJ1-5
CAWSPTGVGNQPQHF
TGTGCCTGGAGTCCGACAGGGGTGGGCAATCAGCCCCAGCATTTT
>-|TRBD2|TRBV27|TRBJ2-1
CASSLFTGGPVEQFF
TGTGCCAGCAGTTTATTCACGGGAGGGCCGGTTGAGCAGTTCTTC
>-|-|TRBV6-5|TRBJ1-5
CASSYSTDQPQHF
TGTGCCAGCAGTTACTCGACAGATCAGCCCCAGCATTTT
>-|-|TRBV15|TRBJ2-7
CATSRGQGGYEQYF
TGTGCCACCAGCAGAGGGCAGGGAGGCTACGAGCAGTACTTC
>-|-|TRBV19|TRBJ1-2
CASVGQDYGYTF
TGTGCCAGTGTCGGCCAGGACTATGGCTACACCTTC
>few|-|TRBV6-1|TRBJ1-5
CASIRGTLSNQPQHF
TGTGCCAGCATACGGGGAACCCTTAGCAATCAGCCCCAGCATTTT
>-|TRBD1|TRBV29-1|TRBJ1-1
CSVGTGEAFF
TGCAGCGTTGGGACAGGGGAGGCTTTCTTT
>-|TRBD1|TRBV30|TRBJ1-2
CAWSVHRGFRGYTF
TGTGCCTGGAGTGTACACAGGGGGTTCAGGGGCTACACCTTC
>once|-|TRBV7-2|TRBJ1-1
CASSLEGDGDTEAFF
TGTGCCAGCAGCTTAGAGGGGGATGGGGACACTGAAGCTTTCTTT
>-|-|TRBV7-9|TRBJ2-5
CASSRGQETQYF
TGTGCCAGCAGTCGGGGTCAAGAGACCCAGTACTTC
>once|TRBD1|TRBV19|TRBJ1-1
CASPPGQGADAEAFF
TGTGCCAGCCCCCCGGGACAGGGGGCGGACGCTGAAGCTTTCTTT
>-|TRBD2|TRBV2|TRBJ2-7
CASSQTSGSSEQYF
TGTGCCAGCAGTCAGACTAGCGGGAGTTCCGAGCAGTACTTC
>few|TRBD1|TRBV18|TRBJ1-1
CASSPPSFSGGTEAFF
TGTGCCAGCTCACCACCTTCCTTCTCAGGGGGCACTGAAGCTTTCTTT
>-|TRBD2|TRBV10-3|TRBJ2-2
CAISRTSVNTGELFF
TGTGCCATCAGCCGGACTAGCGTGAACACCGGGGAGCTGTTTTTT